Following are 16 T cell receptor beta chains from one sample sequenced in a study of T cells after somatic rescue of genetic block. The assay was immunoSEQ multiplex PCR, and TCRdb's table has in-frame clones only and misses some. The sample records roughly 110,000 clones, just over 90% being singletons. Input material: peripheral blood mononuclear cells (PBMCs). The receptors shown here come from a woman aged 18-30 years.

V is TRBV2 and J is TRBJ1-1; D remains ambiguous. The ends were cut back, 5 bases at V and 5 bases at J, with 12 bases in the middle. The CDR3 length is 13 residues. Germline CDR1 is SNHLY and CDR2 is FYNNEI. This CDR3 reads CASSSTPLTEAFF. CDR3 coding DNA: TGTGCCAGCAGTTCAACGCCCCTGACTGAAGCTTTCTTT.

CDR3 nucleotides: TGTGCCGTCGGGTCACAGGGAGGGGGCTATGGCTACACCTTC. This encodes CAVGSQGGGYGYTF. The J gene is TRBJ1-2, the V gene TRBV6-5, with D maybe TRBD1 (6 bases). CDR1 and CDR2 (germline): MNHEY, SVGAGI. CDR3 length equals 14 residues. The germline V and J ends were trimmed by 11 bases and 4 bases, with 20 bases remaining between them.

The chain couples TRBV7-4 to TRBJ2-7, with D perhaps TRBD1 (5 bases). CDR1 is SGHVT, CDR2 SQSDAQ, per germline. Trimming removed 11 bases from V and 1 base from J, with 12 bases in between. The CDR3 consists of 12 residues. CDR3 sequence: CAASGWSYEQYF. The CDR3 nucleotides are TGTGCCGCTTCAGGGTGGTCCTACGAGCAGTACTTC.

This clone appeared once. The chain recombines TRBV6-5 with TRBJ1-2; a weak D match, TRBD1 (5 bases). Germline CDR1 reads MNHEY; CDR2 reads SVGAGI. The V and J ends lost 8 bases and 1 base respectively, with 8 bases between them. This CDR3 has 12 amino acids. The CDR3 is CASWGLNYGYTF. The CDR3, as DNA: TGTGCCAGCTGGGGCCTTAACTATGGCTACACCTTC.

The chain has TRBV4-2 and TRBJ2-3; 8 nucleotides align to TRBD1. The CDR3 extends over 14 amino acids. The germline CDR1 and CDR2 sequences are LGHNA and YNFKEQ. The V segment lost 0 bases and the J segment 6 bases; nucleotides outside the gene matches: 2. CDR3 nucleotides: TGTGCCAGCAGCCAAGATCGACAGGGGGATACGCAGTATTTT. It codes for CASSQDRQGDTQYF.

The V gene is TRBV12-2, the J gene TRBJ2-5. TRBV12-2 is classified as a pseudogene. The CDR3 spans 13 residues. The CDR3 loop is CASRLVVRETQYF. Here the CDR3 DNA reads TGTGCAAGTCGCTTAGTGGTTAGGGAGACCCAGTACTTC.

This clone was counted between two and nine times. The rearrangement uses TRBV7-8 and TRBJ2-5; D perhaps matches TRBD2 (6 bases). V lost 6 bases, J lost 5 bases, and 13 bases lay in between. CDR1 SGHVS and CDR2 FQNEAQ come from the germline V gene. CDR3 length: 13 amino acids. The chain's CDR3 is CASSPLAVETQYF. DNA of the CDR3: TGTGCCAGCAGTCCCTTAGCGGTGGAGACCCAGTACTTC.

The chain combines TRBV29-1 with TRBJ2-5; 7 nucleotides line up with TRBD1. The CDR3 is 12 amino acids. The trim removed 6 bases at V and 6 bases at J, leaving 7 bases unmatched. Germline V gene sequence: CDR1 SQVTM, CDR2 ANQGSEA. As DNA, the CDR3 is TGCAGCGTCAGAACAGGGGTACAGACCCAGTACTTC. Translated: CSVRTGVQTQYF.

The chain couples TRBV2 to TRBJ2-5, with D unresolved. TRBJ2-7 explains the end of the DNA better; the J call may be wrong. The CDR3 loop spans 11 amino acids. CDR1 and CDR2 from the germline V gene are SNHLY and FYNNEI. CDR3 sequence: CASNRRYEQYF. In DNA, the CDR3 is TGTGCCAGCAATCGACGGTACGAGCAGTACTTC.

The CDR3 region has the DNA TGTGCCAGTAGCACTCTAGGACAGGGTAAAGGGAATCAGCCCCAGCATTTT. Residues: CASSTLGQGKGNQPQHF. The chain recombines TRBV19 with TRBJ1-5; 8 positions match TRBD1. Trimming cost V 6 bases and J 4 bases; bases outside gene matches: 14. The CDR3 length is 17 residues. CDR1 and CDR2 (germline): LNHDA, SQIVND (reference sequence).

About this clone itself: This CDR3 is also generated by other DNA sequences in the sample. The gene calls are TRBV18 and TRBJ2-5; perhaps TRBD1 as D (6 bases). Germline V gene lookup returns CDR1 KGHSH and CDR2 LQKENI. V lost 3 bases and J 2 bases, leaving 7 bases between the germline ends. CDR3 length: 13 amino acids. This CDR3 is CASSPTGQETQYF. The CDR3 coding sequence is TGTGCCAGCTCACCGACAGGACAAGAGACCCAGTACTTC.

The rearrangement uses TRBV10-3 and TRBJ1-2; 7 bases map to TRBD1. With V trimmed by 6 bases and J by 4 bases, 8 bases remained unmatched. The CDR3 totals 14 residues. Germline CDR1 is ENHRY and CDR2 is SYGVKD. The CDR3 spells CAIRHRGPPYGYTF. CDR3 nucleotides: TGTGCCATCAGACACAGGGGCCCTCCCTATGGCTACACCTTC.

This clone has just one count. This sequence joins TRBV5-6 and TRBJ2-3; D call uncertain. The CDR3 totals 13 residues. V was trimmed by 0 bases and J by 0 bases, leaving 2 bases between them. The germline CDR1 and CDR2 sequences are SGHDT and YYEEEE. Written as DNA, the CDR3 is TGTGCCAGCAGCTTGGGGAGCACAGATACGCAGTATTTT. Translated, it gives CASSLGSTDTQYF.

This rearrangement joins TRBV9 to TRBJ2-3; TRBD2 might be the D (6 bases). CDR3 size: 15 residues. Germline V gives CDR1 SGDLS, CDR2 YYNGEE. V lost 4 bases, J lost 3 bases, and 15 bases lay in between. The CDR3 protein is CASSLLGGETDTQYF. Written as DNA, the CDR3 is TGTGCCAGCAGCCTGCTGGGCGGGGAAACAGATACGCAGTATTTT.

The chain employs TRBV5-5 and TRBJ1-4, with D tentatively TRBD1 (6 bases). Germline V lookup: CDR1 SGHKS, CDR2 YYEKEE (reference sequence). The ends were cut back, 6 bases at V and 7 bases at J, with 19 bases in the middle. The CDR3 has 15 amino acids. The CDR3 protein is CASTQGPNYGEKLFF. Written as DNA, the CDR3 is TGTGCCAGCACCCAGGGGCCCAACTATGGTGAAAAACTGTTTTTT.

The gene calls are TRBV7-2 and TRBJ2-1, with D perhaps TRBD1 or TRBD2 (5 bases each). The germline V gene encodes CDR1 SGHTA and CDR2 FQGNSA. The CDR3 length is 15 residues. The ends were cut back, 6 bases at V and 3 bases at J, with 15 bases in the middle. CDR3 protein: CASSAGATVYNEQFF. In nucleotides, the CDR3 is TGTGCCAGCAGTGCCGGGGCAACAGTCTACAATGAGCAGTTCTTC.